A single sample is the source of the 18 T cell receptor beta chains below, sequenced in a study of shared clonotypes between healthy human individuals (TCRdb year 2020). The library was prepared using the immunoSEQ multiplex PCR assay. TCRdb limited this immuneACCESS table to in-frame rearrangements with V and J called. A share of clones is missing; checked studies link under half to unresolved V genes, and the rest is unexplained. The sample table shows over 95,000 clones, and around 68% are seen once. The leading ten clones occupy roughly 24% of the sample. Sample: memory CD8+ T cells sorted from blood. Read against the paper, the sample's cell subset or site label means: CD45RO+ cells pooled with CCR7-negative TemRA cells. These receptors came from a woman in her twenties or thirties in good health.

This clone was counted once. This chain uses TRBV10-3 with TRBJ2-2; no definite D call. This CDR3 is 13 amino acids long. V was clipped by 1 base and J by 2 bases, with 2 bases between them. Germline V CDR1 and CDR2: ENHRY, SYGVKD. In DNA form, the CDR3 reads TGTGCCATCAGTGAGTTAAACACCGGGGAGCTGTTTTTT. It codes for CAISELNTGELFF.

This chain connects TRBV28 to TRBJ2-2; D is perhaps TRBD1 (6 bases). Trimming shortened V by 6 bases and J by 6 bases, and 20 bases separated the two germline ends. The CDR3 sequence is 16 residues long. Germline-derived CDR1 and CDR2 are MDHEN and SYDVKM. The CDR3: CASRRNRDILSGELFF. The CDR3 DNA reads as TGTGCCAGCAGACGAAACCGGGACATCCTTTCCGGGGAGCTGTTTTTT.

V and J are TRBV18 and TRBJ1-1, with D perhaps TRBD1 (5 bases). There are 15 residues in the CDR3. With 0 bases removed from V and 7 bases from J, the gap between germline ends came to 15 bases. CDR1 is KGHSH and CDR2 is LQKENI in the germline V gene. The CDR3 bases are TGTGCCAGCTCACCACCAAGCGGGGGAAGAGATGAAGCTTTCTTT. Translation: CASSPPSGGRDEAFF.

This sequence joins TRBV27 and TRBJ2-7, with D hard to call. Germline assignment: CDR1 MNHEY and CDR2 SMNVEV (reference sequence). The CDR3 spans 16 residues. Trimming pared 6 bases from V and 0 bases from J, leaving 18 bases between. The CDR3 loop reads CASSQDWQATSYEQYF. Written as DNA, the CDR3 is TGTGCCAGCAGCCAAGACTGGCAGGCAACCTCCTACGAGCAGTACTTC.

The rearrangement joins TRBV5-6 to TRBJ2-5, with D possibly matching TRBD2 (5 bases). Trimming took off 0 bases at V and 4 bases at J, with 13 bases between the two ends. Germline V gene data show CDR1 as SGHDT and CDR2 as YYEEEE. There are 15 residues in the CDR3. CDR3 amino acids: CASSLGARDLETQYF. The CDR3, as DNA: TGTGCCAGCAGCTTGGGCGCCCGGGATCTAGAGACCCAGTACTTC.

This chain uses TRBV19 with TRBJ1-1; D gene ambiguous. CDR3 size: 14 residues. Germline V gene data show CDR1 as LNHDA and CDR2 as SQIVND (reference sequence). With 2 bases removed from V and 5 bases from J, the gap between germline ends came to 12 bases. The CDR3 loop reads CASSISTGRTEAFF. CDR3 DNA sequence: TGTGCCAGTAGTATATCGACCGGGCGAACTGAAGCTTTCTTT.

The chain carries TRBV27 and TRBJ1-1; D gene uncertain. Germline V lookup: CDR1 MNHEY, CDR2 SMNVEV (reference sequence). The CDR3 sequence is 12 residues long. V was cut by 6 bases and J by 4 bases, with 9 bases left in between. The CDR3 DNA follows: TGTGCCAGCAGGGTAGGTTCCACTGAAGCTTTCTTT. Its protein product is CASRVGSTEAFF.

In this sample, this clone turned up a few times. Other DNA sequences in this sample translate to the same CDR3. J is TRBJ2-7 and V is TRBV2; D unclear. Germline CDR1 SNHLY, CDR2 FYNNEI. The CDR3 is made up of 11 amino acids. V was trimmed by 7 bases and J by 0 bases, leaving 4 bases between them. Written as DNA, the CDR3 is TGTGCCAGCAAGGGCTCCTACGAGCAGTACTTC. Protein product: CASKGSYEQYF.

This clone was seen at least ten times. The chain links TRBV6-1 to TRBJ2-5, with 9 bases identical to TRBD2. V was pared by 1 base and J by 9 bases, with 9 bases of the junction left unmatched. CDR1 is MNHNS, CDR2 SASEGT, per germline. This CDR3 spans 15 amino acids. CDR3 protein: CASSEEEASGAPQYF. CDR3 bases: TGTGCCAGCAGTGAAGAGGAAGCTAGCGGGGCGCCCCAGTACTTC.

This sequence joins TRBV4-1 and TRBJ2-7; tentative D call: TRBD1 (6 bases). Germline V CDR1 and CDR2: MGHRA, YSYEKL. The CDR3 sequence is 15 residues long. Trimming shortened V by 3 bases and J by 7 bases, and 19 bases separated the two germline ends. Here the CDR3 DNA reads TGCGCCAGCAGCCAGTTACAGGGTGTTCGGCGAGAGCAGTACTTC. Translated: CASSQLQGVRREQYF.

The chain uses TRBV7-6 and TRBJ1-5; no definite D call. Germline V gene lookup returns CDR1 SGHVS and CDR2 FNYEAQ. The CDR3 loop spans 13 amino acids. Trimming took 6 bases from V and 6 from J, leaving 12 bases between them. CDR3 loop: CASSHGVSQPQHF. The CDR3 coding sequence is TGTGCCAGCAGTCACGGGGTCAGTCAGCCCCAGCATTTT.

This clone was seen only once. The rearrangement uses TRBV28 and TRBJ2-7; 8 bases match TRBD2. From germline, CDR1 is MDHEN and CDR2 SYDVKM. This CDR3 has 15 amino acids. Losses at the gene ends were 5 bases for V and 6 bases for J; bases not matched to a gene: 12. CDR3 nucleotides: TGTGCCAGCAGTCTCGGGGGGGCGGCGCGGGGCGAGCAGTACTTC. Translated, it gives CASSLGGAARGEQYF.

The chain recombines TRBV5-4 with TRBJ2-1; no reliable D call. Germline-derived CDR1 and CDR2 are SGHNT and YYREEE (reference sequence). The CDR3 runs to 13 residues. V was clipped by 0 bases and J by 7 bases, with 8 bases between them. CDR3 amino acids: CASSLVTANEQFF. DNA of the CDR3: TGTGCCAGCAGCTTGGTAACAGCAAATGAGCAGTTCTTC.

The chain combines TRBV29-1 with TRBJ2-7, with D possibly matching TRBD2 (5 bases). The CDR3 is 15 residues long. Germline V gene sequence: CDR1 SQVTM, CDR2 ANQGSEA. V was trimmed by 0 bases and J by 1 base, leaving 13 bases between them. The CDR3 protein is CSVEDGGRNSYEQYF. CDR3 DNA sequence: TGCAGCGTTGAAGATGGAGGAAGGAATTCCTACGAGCAGTACTTC.

CDR3 protein: CASSLNRPAEAFF. The CDR3 coding sequence is TGTGCCAGCAGTTTAAATCGACCTGCTGAAGCTTTCTTT. This chain uses TRBV27 with TRBJ1-1; D gene ambiguous. The V end was cut by 2 bases, the J end by 6 bases, with 10 bases between. The CDR3 has 13 residues. CDR1 and CDR2 from the germline V gene are MNHEY and SMNVEV (reference sequence).

The chain combines TRBV5-4 with TRBJ2-3, with D tentatively TRBD2 (6 bases). The CDR3 sequence is 15 residues long. V lost 2 bases to trimming and J lost 2 bases, with 12 bases between them. The germline gives CDR1 SGHNT, CDR2 YYREEE (reference sequence). The CDR3 DNA is TGTGCCAGCAGCTTTCTGACTAGTTCCACAGATACGCAGTATTTT. Translated: CASSFLTSSTDTQYF.

The gene calls are TRBV2 and TRBJ2-7; D unclear. The CDR3 has 16 amino acids. Trimming left V 2 bases short and J 0 bases short, with 14 bases between. The germline CDR1 and CDR2 sequences are SNHLY and FYNNEI. CDR3 sequence (DNA): TGTGCCAGCAGTGAACCACGTGGCGTCACCTCCTACGAGCAGTACTTC. Its protein is CASSEPRGVTSYEQYF.

With respect to this clone: This specimen includes other DNA sequences encoding the same CDR3. The chain joins TRBV5-4 to TRBJ2-7; 7 bases fit TRBD1. Per the germline V gene, CDR1 is SGHNT and CDR2 is YYREEE (reference sequence). Trimming at V came to 7 bases and at J to 0 bases, leaving 4 bases not matched to a gene. The CDR3 is 13 residues long. CDR3 sequence (DNA): TGTGCCAGCCGACGGGACAGCTCCTACGAGCAGTACTTC. Residues: CASRRDSSYEQYF.